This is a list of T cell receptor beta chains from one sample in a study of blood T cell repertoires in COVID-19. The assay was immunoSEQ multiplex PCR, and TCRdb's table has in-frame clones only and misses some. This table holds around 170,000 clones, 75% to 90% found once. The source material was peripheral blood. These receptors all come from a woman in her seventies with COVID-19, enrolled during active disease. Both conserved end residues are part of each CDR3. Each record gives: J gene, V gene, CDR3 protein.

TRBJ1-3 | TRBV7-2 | CASSAGNGNTIYF
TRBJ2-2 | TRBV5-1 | CASSWGQGNTGELFF
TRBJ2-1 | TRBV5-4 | CASSLATSGWNEQFF
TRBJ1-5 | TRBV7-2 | CASSFKGSNQPQHF
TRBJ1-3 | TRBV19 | CASSLQYSGNTIYF
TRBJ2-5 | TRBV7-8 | CASSLVEGAETQYF
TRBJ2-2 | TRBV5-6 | CASSLRQGVRTGELFF
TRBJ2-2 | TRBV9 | CASSVDMFTGELFF
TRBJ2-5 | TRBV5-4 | CASSIGQGLGETQYF
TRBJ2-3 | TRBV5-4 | CASSRQDSDTQYF
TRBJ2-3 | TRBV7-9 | CASIQGEPSTDTQYF
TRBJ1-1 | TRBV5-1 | CASSLDGPADTEAFF
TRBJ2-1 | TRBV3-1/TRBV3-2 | CASSSGTRVYNEQFF